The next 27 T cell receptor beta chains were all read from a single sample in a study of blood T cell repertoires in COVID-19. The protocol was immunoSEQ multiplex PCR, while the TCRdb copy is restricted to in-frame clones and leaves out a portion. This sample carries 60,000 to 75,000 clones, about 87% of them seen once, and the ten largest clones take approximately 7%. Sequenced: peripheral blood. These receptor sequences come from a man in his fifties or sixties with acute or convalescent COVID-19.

The CDR3 DNA sequence: TGTGCCAGCTCACCACTCGGTAGCAATCAGCCCCAGCATTTT. It is translated as CASSPLGSNQPQHF. The genes are TRBV18 and TRBJ1-5; no firm D call. Germline V gene lookup returns CDR1 KGHSH and CDR2 LQKENI. The CDR3 is 14 amino acids. Trimming cost V 1 base and J 0 bases, with 4 bases left between them.

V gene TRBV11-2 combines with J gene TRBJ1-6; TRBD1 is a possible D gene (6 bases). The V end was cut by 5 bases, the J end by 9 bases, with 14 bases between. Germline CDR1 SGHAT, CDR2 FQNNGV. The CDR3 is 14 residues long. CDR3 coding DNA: TGTGCCAGCAGCAGACAGGTCGTAGGTTCACCCCTCCACTTT. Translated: CASSRQVVGSPLHF.

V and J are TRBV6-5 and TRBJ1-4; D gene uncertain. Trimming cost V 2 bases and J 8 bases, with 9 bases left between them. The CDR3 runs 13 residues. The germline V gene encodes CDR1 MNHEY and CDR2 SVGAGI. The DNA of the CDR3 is TGTGCCAGCAGTTACGGAGAACGAGAAAAACTGTTTTTT. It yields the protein CASSYGEREKLFF.

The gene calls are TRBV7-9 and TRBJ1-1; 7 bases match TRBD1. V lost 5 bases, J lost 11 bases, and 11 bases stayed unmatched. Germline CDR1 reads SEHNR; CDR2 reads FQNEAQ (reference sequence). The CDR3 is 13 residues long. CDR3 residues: CASSPRQGREAFF. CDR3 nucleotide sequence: TGTGCCAGCAGCCCCCGACAGGGTCGCGAGGCTTTCTTT.

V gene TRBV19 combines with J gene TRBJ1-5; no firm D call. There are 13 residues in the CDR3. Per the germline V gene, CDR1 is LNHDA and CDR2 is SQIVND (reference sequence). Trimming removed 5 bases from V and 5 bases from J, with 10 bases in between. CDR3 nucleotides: TGTGCCAGTAGTCAACAACGGGATCAGCCCCAGCATTTT. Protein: CASSQQRDQPQHF.

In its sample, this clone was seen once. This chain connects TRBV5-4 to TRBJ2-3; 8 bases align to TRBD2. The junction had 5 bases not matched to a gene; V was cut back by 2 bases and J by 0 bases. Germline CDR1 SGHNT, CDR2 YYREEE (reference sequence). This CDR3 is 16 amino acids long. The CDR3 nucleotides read TGTGCCAGCAGCTTTACTAGCGGTCGGAGCACAGATACGCAGTATTTT. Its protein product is CASSFTSGRSTDTQYF.

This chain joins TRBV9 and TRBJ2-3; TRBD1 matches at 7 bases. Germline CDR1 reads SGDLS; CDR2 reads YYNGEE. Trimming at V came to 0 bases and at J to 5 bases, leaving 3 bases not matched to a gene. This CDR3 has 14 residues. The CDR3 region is CASSVEGALDTQYF. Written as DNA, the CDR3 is TGTGCCAGCAGCGTAGAGGGGGCCCTAGATACGCAGTATTTT.

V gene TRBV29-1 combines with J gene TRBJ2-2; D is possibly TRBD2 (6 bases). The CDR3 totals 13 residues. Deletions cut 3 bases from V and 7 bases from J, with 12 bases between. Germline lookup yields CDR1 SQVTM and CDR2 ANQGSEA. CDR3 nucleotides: TGCAGCGTTGAGGGGGAGGCGGTCGGGGAGCTGTTTTTT. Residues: CSVEGEAVGELFF.

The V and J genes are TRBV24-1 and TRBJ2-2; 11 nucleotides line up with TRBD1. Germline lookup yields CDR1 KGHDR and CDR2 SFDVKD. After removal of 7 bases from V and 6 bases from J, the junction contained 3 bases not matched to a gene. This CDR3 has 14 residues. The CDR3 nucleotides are TGTGCCACCAGGGACAGGGGGCATTCCGGGGAGCTGTTTTTT. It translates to CATRDRGHSGELFF.

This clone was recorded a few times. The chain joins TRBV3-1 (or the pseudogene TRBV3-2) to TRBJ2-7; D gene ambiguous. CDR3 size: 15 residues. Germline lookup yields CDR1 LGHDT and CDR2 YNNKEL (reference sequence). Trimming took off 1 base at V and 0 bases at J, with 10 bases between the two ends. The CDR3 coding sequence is TGTGCCAGCAGCCAAGGCCACTCGAGCTCCTACGAGCAGTACTTC. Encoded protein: CASSQGHSSSYEQYF.

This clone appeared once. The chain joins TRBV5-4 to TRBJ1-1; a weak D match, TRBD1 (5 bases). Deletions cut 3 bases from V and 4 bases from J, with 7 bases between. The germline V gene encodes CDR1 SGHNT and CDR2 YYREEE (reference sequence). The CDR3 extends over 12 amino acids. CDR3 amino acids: CASSWRGTEAFF. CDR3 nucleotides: TGTGCCAGCAGCTGGAGGGGCACTGAAGCTTTCTTT.

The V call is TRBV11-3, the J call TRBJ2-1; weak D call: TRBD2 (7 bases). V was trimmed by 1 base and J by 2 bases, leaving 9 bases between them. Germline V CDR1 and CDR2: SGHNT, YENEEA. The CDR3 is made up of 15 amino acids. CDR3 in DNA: TGTGCCAGCAGCTTAGTGGGGGGGCCCTACAATGAGCAGTTCTTC. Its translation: CASSLVGGPYNEQFF.

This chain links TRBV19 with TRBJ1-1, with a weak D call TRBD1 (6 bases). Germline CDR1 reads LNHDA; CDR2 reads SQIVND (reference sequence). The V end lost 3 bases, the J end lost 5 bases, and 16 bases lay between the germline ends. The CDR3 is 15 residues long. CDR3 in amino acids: CASSIQGLASTEAFF. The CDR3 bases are TGTGCCAGTAGTATTCAGGGGTTGGCATCGACTGAAGCTTTCTTT.

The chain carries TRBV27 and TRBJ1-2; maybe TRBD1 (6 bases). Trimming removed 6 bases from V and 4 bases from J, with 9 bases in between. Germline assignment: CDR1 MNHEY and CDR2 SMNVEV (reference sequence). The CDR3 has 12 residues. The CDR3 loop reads CASSPRGYGYTF. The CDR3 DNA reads TGTGCCAGCAGCCCCAGGGGCTATGGCTACACCTTC.

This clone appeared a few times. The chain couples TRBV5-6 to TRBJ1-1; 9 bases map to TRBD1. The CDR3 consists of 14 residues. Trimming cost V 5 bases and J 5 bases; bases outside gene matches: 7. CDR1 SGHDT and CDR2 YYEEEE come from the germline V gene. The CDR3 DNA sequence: TGTGCCAGCAGTCCCGGGACAGGGTTGACTGAAGCTTTCTTT. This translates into CASSPGTGLTEAFF.

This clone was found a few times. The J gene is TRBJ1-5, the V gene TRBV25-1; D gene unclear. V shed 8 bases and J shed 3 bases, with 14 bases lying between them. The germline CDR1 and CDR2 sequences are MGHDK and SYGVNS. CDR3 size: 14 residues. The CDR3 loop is CASSWREDNQPQHF. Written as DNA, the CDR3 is TGTGCCAGCTCGTGGAGGGAGGACAATCAGCCCCAGCATTTT.

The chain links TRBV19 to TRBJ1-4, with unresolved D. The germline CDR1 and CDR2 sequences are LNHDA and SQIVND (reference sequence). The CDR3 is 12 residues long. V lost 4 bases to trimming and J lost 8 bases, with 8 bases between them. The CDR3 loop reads CASSTRGEKLFF. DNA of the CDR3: TGTGCCAGTAGTACCCGCGGGGAAAAACTGTTTTTT.

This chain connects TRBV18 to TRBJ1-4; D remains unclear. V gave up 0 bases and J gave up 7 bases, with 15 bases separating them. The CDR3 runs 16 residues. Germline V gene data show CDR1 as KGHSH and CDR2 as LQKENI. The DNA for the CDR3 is TGTGCCAGCTCACCACCCCGGGGAAGCGATTCTGAAAAACTGTTTTTT. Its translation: CASSPPRGSDSEKLFF.

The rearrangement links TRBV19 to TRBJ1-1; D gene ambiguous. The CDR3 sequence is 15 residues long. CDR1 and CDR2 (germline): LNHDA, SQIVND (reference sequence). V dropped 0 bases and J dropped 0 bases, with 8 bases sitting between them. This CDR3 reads CASSIDPGMNTEAFF. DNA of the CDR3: TGTGCCAGTAGTATAGATCCGGGTATGAACACTGAAGCTTTCTTT.

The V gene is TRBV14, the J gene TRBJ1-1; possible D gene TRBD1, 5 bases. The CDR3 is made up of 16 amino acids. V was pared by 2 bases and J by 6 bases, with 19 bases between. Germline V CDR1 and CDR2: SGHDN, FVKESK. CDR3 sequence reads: CASSQQGLLKQPEAFF. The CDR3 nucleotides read TGTGCCAGCAGCCAACAGGGACTTCTCAAGCAGCCTGAAGCTTTCTTT. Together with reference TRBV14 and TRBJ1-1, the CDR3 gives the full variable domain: EAGVTQFPSHSVIEKGQTVTLRCDPISGHDNLYWYRRVMGKEIKFLLHFVKESKQDESGMPNNRFLAERTGGTYSTLKVQPAELEDSGVYFCASSQQGLLKQPEAFFGQGTRLTVV.

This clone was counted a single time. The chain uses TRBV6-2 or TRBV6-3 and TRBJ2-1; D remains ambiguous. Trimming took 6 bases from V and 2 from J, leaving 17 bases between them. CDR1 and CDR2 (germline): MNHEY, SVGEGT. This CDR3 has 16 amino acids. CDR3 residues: CASSSDPRITYNEQFF. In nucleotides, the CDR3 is TGTGCCAGCAGCTCCGACCCTAGAATAACCTACAATGAGCAGTTCTTC.

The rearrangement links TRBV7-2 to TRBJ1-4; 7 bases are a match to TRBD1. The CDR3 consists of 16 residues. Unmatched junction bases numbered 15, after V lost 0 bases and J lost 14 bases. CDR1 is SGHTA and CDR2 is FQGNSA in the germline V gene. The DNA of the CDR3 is TGTGCCAGCAGCTTAGCGATAGCGGGACAGATGCAGAGGCTGTTTTTT. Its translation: CASSLAIAGQMQRLFF.

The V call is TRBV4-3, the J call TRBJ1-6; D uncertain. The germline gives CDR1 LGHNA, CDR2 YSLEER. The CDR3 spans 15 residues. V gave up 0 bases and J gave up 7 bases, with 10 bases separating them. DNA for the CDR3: TGCGCCAGCAGCCAAGATGCCGGTGAAAATTCACCCCTCCACTTT. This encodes CASSQDAGENSPLHF.

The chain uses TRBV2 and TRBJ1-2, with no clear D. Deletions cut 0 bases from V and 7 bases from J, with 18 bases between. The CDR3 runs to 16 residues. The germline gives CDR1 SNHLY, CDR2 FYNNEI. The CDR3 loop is CASSEALYRIKAGYTF. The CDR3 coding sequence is TGTGCCAGCAGTGAAGCGCTTTACAGAATTAAGGCTGGCTACACCTTC. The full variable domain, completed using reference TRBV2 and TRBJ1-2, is EPEVTQTPSHQVTQMGQEVILRCVPISNHLYFYWYRQILGQKVEFLVSFYNNEISEKSEIFDDQFSVERPDGSNFTLKIRSTKLEDSAMYFCASSEALYRIKAGYTFGSGTRLTVV.

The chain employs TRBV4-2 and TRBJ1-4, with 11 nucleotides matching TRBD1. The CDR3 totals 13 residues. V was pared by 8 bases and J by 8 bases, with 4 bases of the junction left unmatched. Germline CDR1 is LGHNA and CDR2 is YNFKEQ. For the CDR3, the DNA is TGTGCCAGCCGGGGGACAGGGGGAGAAAAACTGTTTTTT. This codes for CASRGTGGEKLFF.

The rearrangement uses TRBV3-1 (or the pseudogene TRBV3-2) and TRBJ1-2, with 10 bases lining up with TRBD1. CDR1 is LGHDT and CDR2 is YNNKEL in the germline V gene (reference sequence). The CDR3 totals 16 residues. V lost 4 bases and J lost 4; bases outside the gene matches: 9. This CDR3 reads CASSLTRTGGSYGYTF. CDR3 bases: TGTGCCAGCAGCCTTACTAGGACAGGGGGTTCCTATGGCTACACCTTC.

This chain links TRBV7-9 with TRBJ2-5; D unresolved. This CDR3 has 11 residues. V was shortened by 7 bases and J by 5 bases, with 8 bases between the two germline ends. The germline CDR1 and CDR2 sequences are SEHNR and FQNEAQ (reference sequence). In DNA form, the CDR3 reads TGTGCCAGCACCACCTCGGAGACCCAGTACTTC. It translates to CASTTSETQYF.